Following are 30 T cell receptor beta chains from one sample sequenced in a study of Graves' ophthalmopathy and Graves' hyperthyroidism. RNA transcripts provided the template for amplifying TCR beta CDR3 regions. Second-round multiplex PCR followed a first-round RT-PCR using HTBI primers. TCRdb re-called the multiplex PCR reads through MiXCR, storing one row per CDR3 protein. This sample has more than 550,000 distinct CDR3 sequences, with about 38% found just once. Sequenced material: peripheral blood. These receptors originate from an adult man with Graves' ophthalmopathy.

The CDR3 here is CSVGLAGEGGSEHF. The CDR3 region has the DNA TGCAGCGTGGGACTAGCGGGAGAGGGGGGATCCGAGCATTTT. The J gene is TRBJ1-5, the V gene TRBV29-1; the D gene is possibly TRBD1 (6 bases). V was trimmed by 6 bases and J by 14 bases, leaving 26 bases between them. Germline-derived CDR1 and CDR2 are SQVTM and ANQGSEA. The CDR3 has 14 residues. Drawing the rest from reference TRBV29-1 and TRBJ1-5, the complete variable domain is SAVISQKPSRDICQRGTSLTIQCQVDSQVTMMFWYRQQPGQSLTLIATANQGSEATYESGFVIDKFPISRPNLTFSTLTVSNMSPEDSSIYLCSVGLAGEGGSEHFGDGTRLSIL.

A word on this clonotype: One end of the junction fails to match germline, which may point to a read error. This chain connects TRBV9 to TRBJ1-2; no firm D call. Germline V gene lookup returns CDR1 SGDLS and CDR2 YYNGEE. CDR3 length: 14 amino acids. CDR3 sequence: CASSVRNSNYGYTF. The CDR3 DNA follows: TGCGCCAGCAGCGTAAGGAACAGTAACTATGGCTACACCTTC.

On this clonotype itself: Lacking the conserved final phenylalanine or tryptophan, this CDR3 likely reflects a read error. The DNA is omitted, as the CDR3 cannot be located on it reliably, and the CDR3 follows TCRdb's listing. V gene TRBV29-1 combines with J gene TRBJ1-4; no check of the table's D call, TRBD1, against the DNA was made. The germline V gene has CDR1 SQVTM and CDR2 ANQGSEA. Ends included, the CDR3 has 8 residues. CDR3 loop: CSVGTGSY.

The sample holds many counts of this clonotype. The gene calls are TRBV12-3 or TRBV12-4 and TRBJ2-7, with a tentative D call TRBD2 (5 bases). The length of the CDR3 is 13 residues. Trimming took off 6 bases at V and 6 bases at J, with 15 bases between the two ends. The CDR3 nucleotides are TGTGCCAGCAGGCATACTAGGACGACCGAGCAGTACTTC. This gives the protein CASRHTRTTEQYF.

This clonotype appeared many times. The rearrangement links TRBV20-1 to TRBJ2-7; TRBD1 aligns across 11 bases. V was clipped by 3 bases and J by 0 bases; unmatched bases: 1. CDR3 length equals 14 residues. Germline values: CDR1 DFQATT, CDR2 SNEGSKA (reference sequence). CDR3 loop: CSARGTGGSYEQYF. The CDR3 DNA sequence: TGCAGTGCTAGGGGGACAGGGGGCTCCTACGAGCAGTACTTC.

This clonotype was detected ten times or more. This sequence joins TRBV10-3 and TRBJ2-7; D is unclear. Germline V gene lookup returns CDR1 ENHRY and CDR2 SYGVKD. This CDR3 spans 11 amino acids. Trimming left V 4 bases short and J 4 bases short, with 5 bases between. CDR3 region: CAISVGYEQYF. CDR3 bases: TGTGCCATCAGTGTTGGGTACGAGCAGTACTTC.

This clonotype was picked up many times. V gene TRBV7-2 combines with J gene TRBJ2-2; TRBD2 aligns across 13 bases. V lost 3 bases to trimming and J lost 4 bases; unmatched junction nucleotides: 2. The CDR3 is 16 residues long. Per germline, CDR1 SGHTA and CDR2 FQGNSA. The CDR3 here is CASSFGTSGITGELFF. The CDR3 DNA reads TGTGCCAGCAGCTTCGGGACTAGCGGGATCACCGGGGAGCTGTTTTTT.

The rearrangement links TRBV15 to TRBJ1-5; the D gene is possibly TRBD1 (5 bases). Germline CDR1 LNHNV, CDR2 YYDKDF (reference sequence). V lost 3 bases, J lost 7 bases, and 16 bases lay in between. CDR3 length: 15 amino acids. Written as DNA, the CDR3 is TGTGCCACCAGCAGCTTAGCAGGGTTCGGACAGCCCCAGCATTTT. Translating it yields CATSSLAGFGQPQHF.

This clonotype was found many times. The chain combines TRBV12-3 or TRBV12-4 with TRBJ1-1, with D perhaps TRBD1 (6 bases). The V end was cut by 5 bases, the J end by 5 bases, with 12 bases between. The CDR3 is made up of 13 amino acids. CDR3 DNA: TGTGCCAGCAGTACAACAGGGTATACTGAAGCTTTCTTT. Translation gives CASSTTGYTEAFF.

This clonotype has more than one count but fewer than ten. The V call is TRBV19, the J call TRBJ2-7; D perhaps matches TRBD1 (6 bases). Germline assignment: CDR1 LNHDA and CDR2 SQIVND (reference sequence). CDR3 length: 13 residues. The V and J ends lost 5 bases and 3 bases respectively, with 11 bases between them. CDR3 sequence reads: CASSPGDLYEQYF. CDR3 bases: TGTGCCAGTAGTCCAGGGGACCTCTACGAGCAGTACTTC.

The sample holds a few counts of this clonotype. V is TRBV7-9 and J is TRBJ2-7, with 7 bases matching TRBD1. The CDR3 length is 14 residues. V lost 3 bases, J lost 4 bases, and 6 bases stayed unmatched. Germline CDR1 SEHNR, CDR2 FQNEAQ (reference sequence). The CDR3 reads CASSLGGGQYEQYF. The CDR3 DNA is TGTGCCAGCAGCTTGGGTGGGGGACAGTACGAGCAGTACTTC.

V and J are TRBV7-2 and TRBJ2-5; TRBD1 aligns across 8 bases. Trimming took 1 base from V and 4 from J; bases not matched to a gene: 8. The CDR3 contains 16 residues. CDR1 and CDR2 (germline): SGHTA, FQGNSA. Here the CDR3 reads CASSLEGPGGAETQYF. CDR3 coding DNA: TGTGCCAGCAGCTTAGAGGGGCCAGGGGGCGCAGAGACCCAGTACTTC. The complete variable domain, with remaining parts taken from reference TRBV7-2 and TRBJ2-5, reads GAGVSQSPSNKVTEKGKDVELRCDPISGHTALYWYRQSLGQGLEFLIYFQGNSAPDKSGLPSDRFSAERTGGSVSTLTIQRTQQEDSAVYLCASSLEGPGGAETQYFGPGTRLLVL.

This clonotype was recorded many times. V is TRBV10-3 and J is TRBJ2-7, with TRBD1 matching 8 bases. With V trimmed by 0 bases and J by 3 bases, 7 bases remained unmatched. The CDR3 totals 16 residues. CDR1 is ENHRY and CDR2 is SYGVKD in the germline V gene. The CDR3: CAISESPGGGIYEQYF. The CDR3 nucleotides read TGTGCCATCAGTGAGTCCCCAGGGGGCGGGATCTACGAGCAGTACTTC.

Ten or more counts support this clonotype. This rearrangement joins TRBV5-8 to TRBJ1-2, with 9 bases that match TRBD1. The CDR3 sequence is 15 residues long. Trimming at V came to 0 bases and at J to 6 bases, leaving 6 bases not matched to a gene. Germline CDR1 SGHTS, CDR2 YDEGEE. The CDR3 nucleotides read TGTGCCAGCAGCTTGGGTACAGGGGGCTTGAATGGCTACACCTTC. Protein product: CASSLGTGGLNGYTF.

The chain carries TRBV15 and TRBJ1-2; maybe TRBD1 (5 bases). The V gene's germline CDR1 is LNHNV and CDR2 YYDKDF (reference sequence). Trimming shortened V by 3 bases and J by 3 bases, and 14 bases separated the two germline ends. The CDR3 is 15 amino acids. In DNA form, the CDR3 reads TGTGCCACCAGCAGCCCACGGGACGGAGACTATGGCTACACCTTC. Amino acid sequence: CATSSPRDGDYGYTF.

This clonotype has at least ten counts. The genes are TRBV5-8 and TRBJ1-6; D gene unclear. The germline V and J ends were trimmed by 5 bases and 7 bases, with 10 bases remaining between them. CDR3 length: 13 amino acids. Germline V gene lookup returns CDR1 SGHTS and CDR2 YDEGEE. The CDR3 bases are TGTGCCAGCAGTCCGGGCTGGAATTCACCCCTCCACTTT. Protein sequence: CASSPGWNSPLHF.

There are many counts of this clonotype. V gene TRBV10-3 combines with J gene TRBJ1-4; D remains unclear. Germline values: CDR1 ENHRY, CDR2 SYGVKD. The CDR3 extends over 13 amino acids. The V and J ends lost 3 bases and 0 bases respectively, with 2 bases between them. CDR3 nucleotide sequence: TGTGCCATCAGTGAAGCAACTAATGAAAAACTGTTTTTT. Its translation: CAISEATNEKLFF.

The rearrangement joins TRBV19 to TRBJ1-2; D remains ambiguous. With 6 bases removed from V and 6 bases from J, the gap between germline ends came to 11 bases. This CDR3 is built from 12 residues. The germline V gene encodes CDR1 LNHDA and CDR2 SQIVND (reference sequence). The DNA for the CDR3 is TGTGCCAGTAGGGACGGGCTAAATGGCTACACCTTC. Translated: CASRDGLNGYTF.

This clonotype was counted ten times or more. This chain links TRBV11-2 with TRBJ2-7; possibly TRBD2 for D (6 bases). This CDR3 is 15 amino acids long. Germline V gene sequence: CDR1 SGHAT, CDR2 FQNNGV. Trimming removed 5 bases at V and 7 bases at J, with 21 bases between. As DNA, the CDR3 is TGTGCCAGCAGCGCGGGACTCCCGCCTATCGAGGAGCAGTACTTC. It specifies CASSAGLPPIEEQYF.

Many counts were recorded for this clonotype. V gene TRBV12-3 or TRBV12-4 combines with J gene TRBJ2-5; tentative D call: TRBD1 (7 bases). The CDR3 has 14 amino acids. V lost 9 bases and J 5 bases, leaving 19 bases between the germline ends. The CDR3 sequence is CASKPGGGWETQYF. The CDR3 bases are TGTGCCAGTAAACCAGGAGGGGGCTGGGAGACCCAGTACTTC.

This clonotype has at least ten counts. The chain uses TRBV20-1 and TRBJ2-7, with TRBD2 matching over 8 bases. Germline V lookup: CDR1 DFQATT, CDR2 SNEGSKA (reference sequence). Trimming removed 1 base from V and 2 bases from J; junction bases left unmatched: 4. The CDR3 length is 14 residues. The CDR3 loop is CSARVTSGAYEQYF. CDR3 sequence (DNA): TGCAGTGCTAGAGTTACTAGCGGAGCCTACGAGCAGTACTTC.

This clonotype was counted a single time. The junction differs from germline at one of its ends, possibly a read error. The CDR3 DNA reads TGTGCCAGCAGCTTAGCTCTCGGCCGGACAGGGAGTAATTCACCCCTCCACTTT. Its translation is CASSLALGRTGSNSPLHF. The V and J genes are TRBV15 and TRBJ1-6, with TRBD1 matching 8 bases. Germline V gene data show CDR1 as LNHNV and CDR2 as YYDKDF (reference sequence). This CDR3 comprises 18 residues.

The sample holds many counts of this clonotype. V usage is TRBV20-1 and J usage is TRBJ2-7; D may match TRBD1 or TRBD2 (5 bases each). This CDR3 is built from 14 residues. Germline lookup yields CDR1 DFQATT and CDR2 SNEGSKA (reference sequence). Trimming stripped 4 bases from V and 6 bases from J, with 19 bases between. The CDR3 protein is CSATETRGESEQYF. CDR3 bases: TGCAGTGCTACGGAAACGCGAGGGGAGAGCGAGCAGTACTTC.

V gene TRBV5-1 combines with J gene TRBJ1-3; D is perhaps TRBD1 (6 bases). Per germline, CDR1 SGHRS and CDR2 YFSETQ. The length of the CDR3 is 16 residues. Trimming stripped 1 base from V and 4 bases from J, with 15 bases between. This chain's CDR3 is CASSLLTGAWGNTIYF. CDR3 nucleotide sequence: TGCGCCAGCAGCTTGTTGACGGGGGCGTGGGGAAACACCATATATTTT.

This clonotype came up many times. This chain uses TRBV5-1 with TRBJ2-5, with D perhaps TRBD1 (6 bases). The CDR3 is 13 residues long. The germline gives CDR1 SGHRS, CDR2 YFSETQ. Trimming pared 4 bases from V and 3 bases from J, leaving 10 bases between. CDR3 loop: CASSARTEETQYF. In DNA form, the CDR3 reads TGCGCCAGCAGCGCCAGGACAGAAGAGACCCAGTACTTC.

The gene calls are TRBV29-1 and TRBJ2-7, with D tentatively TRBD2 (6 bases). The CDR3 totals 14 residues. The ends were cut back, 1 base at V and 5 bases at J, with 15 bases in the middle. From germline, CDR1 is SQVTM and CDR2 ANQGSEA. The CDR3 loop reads CSVEVGEVFHEQYF. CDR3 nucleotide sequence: TGCAGCGTTGAAGTGGGGGAGGTCTTCCACGAGCAGTACTTC.

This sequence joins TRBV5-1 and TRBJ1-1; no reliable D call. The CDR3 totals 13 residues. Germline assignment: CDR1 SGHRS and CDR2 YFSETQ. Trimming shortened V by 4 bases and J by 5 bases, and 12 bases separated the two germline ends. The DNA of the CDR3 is TGCGCCAGCAGCCAAGAGTATGGTACTGAAGCTTTCTTT. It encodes CASSQEYGTEAFF.

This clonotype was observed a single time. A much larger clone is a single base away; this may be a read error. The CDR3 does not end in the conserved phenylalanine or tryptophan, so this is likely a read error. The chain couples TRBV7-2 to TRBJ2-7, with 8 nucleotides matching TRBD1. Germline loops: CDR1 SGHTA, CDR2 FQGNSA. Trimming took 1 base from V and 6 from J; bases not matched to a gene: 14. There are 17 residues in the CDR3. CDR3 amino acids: CASSLVAGTGYQREQYL. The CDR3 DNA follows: TGTGCCAGCAGCTTAGTCGCGGGGACAGGTTATCAACGCGAGCAGTACTTG.

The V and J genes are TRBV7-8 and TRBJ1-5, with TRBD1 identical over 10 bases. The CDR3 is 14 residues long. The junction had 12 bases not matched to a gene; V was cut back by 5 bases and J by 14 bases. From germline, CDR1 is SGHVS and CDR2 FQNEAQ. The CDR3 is CASSPRTGGGYEHF. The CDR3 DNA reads TGTGCCAGCAGCCCAAGGACAGGGGGAGGATACGAGCATTTT.

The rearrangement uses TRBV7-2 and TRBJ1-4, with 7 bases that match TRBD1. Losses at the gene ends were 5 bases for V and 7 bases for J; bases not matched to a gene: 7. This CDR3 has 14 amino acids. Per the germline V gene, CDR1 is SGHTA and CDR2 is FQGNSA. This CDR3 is CASSTDRNTEKLFF. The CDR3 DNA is TGTGCCAGCAGCACGGACAGGAACACTGAAAAACTGTTTTTT.